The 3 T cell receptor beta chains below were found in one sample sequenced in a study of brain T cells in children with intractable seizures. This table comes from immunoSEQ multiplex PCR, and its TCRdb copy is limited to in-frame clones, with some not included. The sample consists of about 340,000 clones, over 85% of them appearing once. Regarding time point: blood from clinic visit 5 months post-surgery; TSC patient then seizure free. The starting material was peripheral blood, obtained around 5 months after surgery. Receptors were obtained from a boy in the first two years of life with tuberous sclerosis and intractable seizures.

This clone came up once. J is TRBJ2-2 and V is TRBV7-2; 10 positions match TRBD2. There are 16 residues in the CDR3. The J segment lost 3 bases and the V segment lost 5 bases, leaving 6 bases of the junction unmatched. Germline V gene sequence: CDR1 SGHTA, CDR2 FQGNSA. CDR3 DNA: TGTGCCAGCAGCCATAGCGGGGGGCTACACACCGGGGAGCTGTTTTTT. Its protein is CASSHSGGLHTGELFF.

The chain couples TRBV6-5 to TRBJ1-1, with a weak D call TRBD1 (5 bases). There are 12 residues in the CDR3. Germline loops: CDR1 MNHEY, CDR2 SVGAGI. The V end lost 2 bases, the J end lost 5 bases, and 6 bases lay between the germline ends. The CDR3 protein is CASSYGTTEAFF. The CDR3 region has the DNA TGTGCCAGCAGTTACGGGACGACTGAAGCTTTCTTT.

CDR3 in amino acids: CASSSPTSANSYNEQFF. DNA of the CDR3: TGTGCCAGCAGCTCCCCTACTAGCGCCAACTCCTACAATGAGCAGTTCTTC. This chain connects TRBV13 to TRBJ2-1; 7 nucleotides align to TRBD2. This CDR3 contains 17 residues. The V gene's germline CDR1 is PRHDT and CDR2 FYEKMQ (reference sequence). Trimming removed 4 bases from V and 0 bases from J; junction bases left unmatched: 9.